The 29 T cell receptor beta chains given below trace back to one sample, sequenced in a study of prognosis after radiotherapy for stage I lung cancer. Two-round multiplex PCR on genomic DNA was the method by which TCR beta CDR3 was amplified. Every TRBV and TRBJ gene had its own specific primer in first-round PCR. MiXCR, run by TCRdb on the multiplex PCR reads, gives a single entry per CDR3 protein. The top ten hold under 9.5% of the sample, which has over 50,000 distinct CDR3 sequences, about 35% seen once. The source was PBMCs, collected before or after stereotactic body radiation therapy (not recorded which). These receptors were obtained from a donor over 45 with non-small cell lung cancer.

This clonotype was seen ten or more times. The gene calls are TRBV4-1 and TRBJ1-2; possibly TRBD1 for D (5 bases). Trimming shortened V by 4 bases and J by 2 bases, and 11 bases separated the two germline ends. This CDR3 is built from 14 residues. In germline, CDR1 is MGHRA, CDR2 YSYEKL. Here the CDR3 DNA reads TGCGCCAGCAGCCCTCCGGGACGCAACTATGGCTACACCTTC. It translates to CASSPPGRNYGYTF.

This clonotype was counted many times. The genes are TRBV12-3 or TRBV12-4 and TRBJ1-3, with TRBD1 matching 8 bases. CDR3 length: 14 amino acids. V trimming: 8 bases; J trimming: 5 bases; junction bases outside the gene matches: 8. DNA of the CDR3: TGTGCCAGCGCAGAAAGGACAGGGCGAAACACCATATATTTT. The encoded protein is CASAERTGRNTIYF.

Worth noting for this clonotype: This sequence may be a read error, since a much larger clone differs from it by one base. The V and J genes are TRBV28 and TRBJ2-4, with D unclear. Germline V gives CDR1 MDHEN, CDR2 SYDVKM. The CDR3 has 13 residues. Written as DNA, the CDR3 is TGTGCCAGCAGTCCACCGGAAACAAACATTAAGTACTTC. Protein sequence: CASSPPETNIKYF.

This clonotype came up many times. The rearrangement uses TRBV7-9 and TRBJ2-2; D may correspond to TRBD1 or TRBD2 (5 bases each). Trimming took 7 bases from V and 4 from J, leaving 19 bases between them. CDR3 length: 16 amino acids. Germline lookup yields CDR1 SEHNR and CDR2 FQNEAQ (reference sequence). The CDR3 nucleotides read TGTGCCAGCACCGTCCGGGGCGATTCTGGCACCGGGGAGCTGTTTTTT. It is translated as CASTVRGDSGTGELFF.

This clonotype occurred many times. V and J are TRBV7-9 and TRBJ2-2; 7 bases line up with TRBD1. The CDR3 is made up of 16 amino acids. V shed 5 bases, J shed 6 bases, and the junction held 12 bases outside the gene matches. The germline gives CDR1 SEHNR, CDR2 FQNEAQ (reference sequence). CDR3 in DNA: TGTGCCAGCAGCCCGTGGCCCGTGACAGGGTCCGGGGAGCTGTTTTTT. This encodes CASSPWPVTGSGELFF.

The sample holds many counts of this clonotype. The J gene is TRBJ2-3, the V gene TRBV20-1, with TRBD2 identical over 11 bases. From germline, CDR1 is DFQATT and CDR2 SNEGSKA (reference sequence). This CDR3 has 16 residues. The V gene end was trimmed by 0 bases and the J gene end by 2 bases; junction bases not matched to a gene: 4. CDR3 region: CSARDILAGDTDTQYF. In DNA, the CDR3 is TGCAGTGCTAGAGATATACTAGCGGGAGACACAGATACGCAGTATTTT.

This clonotype was counted at least ten times. This sequence joins TRBV20-1 and TRBJ2-3, with 12 bases identical to TRBD2. Germline assignment: CDR1 DFQATT and CDR2 SNEGSKA (reference sequence). The CDR3 contains 16 residues. V lost 6 bases to trimming and J lost 0 bases; unmatched junction nucleotides: 7. The CDR3 region is CSALTSGRASTDTQYF. The CDR3 coding sequence is TGCAGTGCCCTGACTAGCGGGAGAGCGAGCACAGATACGCAGTATTTT.

This clonotype was recorded only once. Since a far larger clone is one base different, this is likely a read error. The V call is TRBV7-8, the J call TRBJ2-7; D unclear. Germline V CDR1 and CDR2: SGHVS, FQNEAQ. The CDR3 consists of 13 residues. Trimming shortened V by 3 bases and J by 2 bases, and 8 bases separated the two germline ends. CDR3 in amino acids: CASSFRCPYEQYF. For the CDR3, the DNA is TGTGCCAGCAGCTTCAGGTGCCCCTACGAGCAGTACTTC.

At least ten counts were recorded for this clonotype. The chain has TRBV7-2 and TRBJ2-5; 9 nucleotides align to TRBD2. Germline values: CDR1 SGHTA, CDR2 FQGNSA. The CDR3 loop spans 15 amino acids. The ends lost 4 bases at V and 1 base at J; junction bases unmatched: 4. CDR3 in amino acids: CASSYLAGFQETQYF. As DNA, the CDR3 is TGTGCCAGCAGCTACCTAGCGGGATTCCAAGAGACCCAGTACTTC.

In this sample, this clonotype turned up many times. The chain has TRBV20-1 and TRBJ2-7; 7 bases are a match to TRBD1. The CDR3 has 14 residues. The J segment lost 5 bases and the V segment lost 0 bases, leaving 7 bases of the junction unmatched. From germline, CDR1 is DFQATT and CDR2 SNEGSKA (reference sequence). The CDR3 protein is CSARDVTGYDEQYF. The CDR3 DNA reads TGCAGTGCTAGAGATGTGACAGGGTACGACGAGCAGTACTTC.

This clonotype has ten or more counts. The chain joins TRBV5-1 to TRBJ2-1; 9 nucleotides align to TRBD1. There are 16 residues in the CDR3. J was trimmed by 9 bases and V by 0 bases; bases with no gene match: 10. Germline assignment: CDR1 SGHRS and CDR2 YFSETQ. CDR3 region: CASSLETVGTGSEQFF. The CDR3 bases are TGCGCCAGCAGCTTGGAGACTGTTGGGACAGGGAGTGAGCAGTTCTTC.

This clonotype occurred many times. CDR3 sequence: CASGQAGGSEAFF. In DNA, the CDR3 is TGTGCTAGTGGCCAGGCAGGGGGTTCTGAAGCTTTCTTT. The V and J genes are TRBV12-5 and TRBJ1-1, with TRBD1 identical over 7 bases. Germline V lookup: CDR1 LGHNT, CDR2 FRNRAP. The CDR3 runs 13 residues. Trimming cost V 6 bases and J 6 bases; bases outside gene matches: 7.

Details on this clonotype: This clone may be a read error of a much larger clone one base away. The chain couples TRBV6-1 to TRBJ1-5; D ambiguous. The germline V gene encodes CDR1 MNHNS and CDR2 SASEGT. CDR3 size: 15 residues. Between the trimmed V and J ends, which lost 8 bases and 3 bases, there was a span of 17 bases. The CDR3 spells CASGPHGRVNQPQHF. CDR3 sequence (DNA): TGTGCCAGCGGCCCACATGGTAGGGTCAATCAGCCCCAGCATTTT.

In its sample, this clonotype was seen many times. This sequence joins TRBV28 and TRBJ1-5; tentatively, D is TRBD1 (6 bases). Per germline, CDR1 MDHEN and CDR2 SYDVKM. The CDR3 covers 15 residues. V lost 6 bases, J lost 5 bases, and 17 bases lay in between. DNA of the CDR3: TGTGCCAGCAGGGGGACGGGACAAGGAGATCAGCCCCAGCATTTT. It translates to CASRGTGQGDQPQHF.

The sample holds many counts of this clonotype. The chain couples TRBV7-6 to TRBJ2-1; D ambiguous. The CDR3 spans 12 residues. V was shortened by 0 bases and J by 8 bases, with 5 bases between the two germline ends. In germline, CDR1 is SGHVS, CDR2 FNYEAQ. CDR3 amino acids: CASSLAEHEQFF. The DNA for the CDR3 is TGTGCCAGCAGCTTAGCCGAACATGAGCAGTTCTTC.

This clonotype was detected ten times or more. The V call is TRBV6-1, the J call TRBJ2-1; no definite D call. The ends were cut back, 7 bases at V and 6 bases at J, with 13 bases in the middle. The CDR3 covers 13 residues. Per the germline V gene, CDR1 is MNHNS and CDR2 is SASEGT. The CDR3 DNA reads TGTGCCAGCAATGACGGGCGACCCAATGAGCAGTTCTTC. Its translation: CASNDGRPNEQFF.

CDR3 protein: CSAPWTIGDTQYF. The CDR3 DNA sequence: TGCAGTGCTCCATGGACTATTGGAGATACGCAGTATTTT. The J gene is TRBJ2-3, the V gene TRBV20-1, with D possibly being TRBD2 (6 bases). CDR1 is DFQATT, CDR2 SNEGSKA, per germline (reference sequence). This CDR3 has 13 amino acids. V lost 5 bases and J 5 bases, leaving 14 bases between the germline ends.

This clonotype came up a few times. The V gene is TRBV5-1, the J gene TRBJ2-3; TRBD2 matches at 10 bases. Germline V gene sequence: CDR1 SGHRS, CDR2 YFSETQ. The V gene end was trimmed by 0 bases and the J gene end by 7 bases; junction bases not matched to a gene: 5. The CDR3 covers 15 residues. CDR3 region: CASSLGLAGTYTQYF. As DNA, the CDR3 is TGCGCCAGCAGCTTGGGACTAGCGGGCACGTATACGCAGTATTTT.

The rearrangement uses TRBV4-2 and TRBJ2-2, with TRBD2 matching over 11 bases. V lost 2 bases, J lost 8 bases, and 7 bases stayed unmatched. The CDR3 is 16 residues long. The germline gives CDR1 LGHNA, CDR2 YNFKEQ. CDR3 sequence: CASSQCVAGGLGELFF. The CDR3 nucleotides read TGTGCCAGCAGCCAATGTGTAGCGGGAGGGTTGGGGGAGCTGTTTTTT.

Comments on this clonotype: A read error may be the cause here, since a much bigger clone is one base away. This sequence joins TRBV6-2 or TRBV6-3 and TRBJ2-1; possibly TRBD1 for D (6 bases). The CDR3 runs to 15 residues. Germline loops: CDR1 MNHEY, CDR2 SVGEGT. V gave up 8 bases and J gave up 1 base, with 15 bases separating them. The CDR3 nucleotides are TGTGCCAGCGGATCGACAGGAGATTCCTACAATGAGCAGTTCTTC. Protein sequence: CASGSTGDSYNEQFF.

Note on this clonotype: A read error may produce the germline difference seen at one junction end. V usage is TRBV7-3 and J usage is TRBJ1-1; 8 bases fit TRBD1. Germline V gene lookup returns CDR1 SGHTA and CDR2 FQGTGA. The CDR3 totals 15 residues. CDR3 protein: CASRLTGGMNTEAFF. The CDR3 DNA reads TGTGCCAGCAGATTAACAGGGGGAATGAACACTGAAGCTTTCTTT.

This clonotype came up many times. The chain has TRBV18 and TRBJ2-1, with a tentative D call TRBD2 (5 bases). V gave up 6 bases and J gave up 8 bases, with 14 bases separating them. The CDR3 is 13 residues long. The germline V gene encodes CDR1 KGHSH and CDR2 LQKENI. The CDR3 DNA reads as TGTGCCAGCTCCCGCAAACCCGGGGATGAGCAGTTCTTC. Translation gives CASSRKPGDEQFF.

The table lists this clonotype with many counts. This rearrangement joins TRBV18 to TRBJ2-3; no definite D call. The germline gives CDR1 KGHSH, CDR2 LQKENI. Trimming cost V 4 bases and J 1 base, with 9 bases left between them. The CDR3 is 14 residues long. The CDR3: CASSQTEGTDTQYF. In nucleotides, the CDR3 is TGTGCCAGCTCACAAACAGAAGGCACAGATACGCAGTATTTT.

There are many counts of this clonotype. The V and J genes are TRBV5-1 and TRBJ2-3; possible D gene TRBD1, 5 bases. Trimming pared 4 bases from V and 4 bases from J, leaving 13 bases between. This CDR3 region has 14 residues. Germline V gene lookup returns CDR1 SGHRS and CDR2 YFSETQ. CDR3 DNA: TGCGCCAGCAGCGCAGGGTTGGCGGCAGATACGCAGTATTTT. This translates into CASSAGLAADTQYF.

This clonotype came up many times. The rearrangement uses TRBV7-2 and TRBJ2-3, with 8 bases lining up with TRBD1. After removal of 0 bases from V and 5 bases from J, the junction contained 10 bases not matched to a gene. The germline V gene encodes CDR1 SGHTA and CDR2 FQGNSA. This CDR3 is built from 17 residues. CDR3 DNA sequence: TGTGCCAGCAGCTTAGCGCCGACCGGGACAGGCAAAGATACGCAGTATTTT. This gives the protein CASSLAPTGTGKDTQYF.

Turning to this clonotype: One base separates it from a far larger clone, so it is likely a read error. The chain is built from TRBV6-9 and TRBJ1-1; 10 nucleotides align to TRBD1. V lost 3 bases, J lost 1 base, and 2 bases stayed unmatched. From germline, CDR1 is MNHGY and CDR2 SVAAGI. The CDR3 runs to 15 residues. CDR3 sequence (DNA): TGTGCCAGCAGTTACTGGGACAGGGGGAACACTGAAGCTTTCTTT. Its translation: CASSYWDRGNTEAFF.

This clonotype was recorded at least ten times. This rearrangement joins TRBV18 to TRBJ2-3, with TRBD1 as a possible D gene (6 bases). In germline, CDR1 is KGHSH, CDR2 LQKENI. The CDR3 consists of 15 residues. The V end lost 4 bases, the J end lost 0 bases, and 11 bases lay between the germline ends. CDR3: CASSQGHSSTDTQYF. Here the CDR3 DNA reads TGTGCCAGCTCACAGGGACACTCAAGCACAGATACGCAGTATTTT.

This clonotype was counted ten times or more. The chain has TRBV28 and TRBJ2-1, with no clear D. Germline CDR1 reads MDHEN; CDR2 reads SYDVKM. This CDR3 is 14 amino acids long. The germline V and J ends were trimmed by 3 bases and 4 bases, with 10 bases remaining between them. DNA of the CDR3: TGTGCCAGCAGTTTCCGGGCTATGTACAATGAGCAGTTCTTC. This codes for CASSFRAMYNEQFF.

This clonotype showed up many times. The rearrangement uses TRBV19 and TRBJ1-5, with D possibly being TRBD1 (5 bases). Germline CDR1 LNHDA, CDR2 SQIVND (reference sequence). The CDR3 covers 13 residues. Trimming removed 5 bases from V and 6 bases from J, with 11 bases in between. The CDR3 is CASSPGGGQPQHF. CDR3 nucleotide sequence: TGTGCCAGTAGTCCCGGGGGTGGTCAGCCCCAGCATTTT. Variable domain in full (rest from reference TRBV19 and TRBJ1-5): DGGITQSPKYLFRKEGQNVTLSCEQNLNHDAMYWYRQDPGQGLRLIYYSQIVNDFQKGDIAEGYSVSREKKESFPLTVTSAQKNPTAFYLCASSPGGGQPQHFGDGTRLSIL.